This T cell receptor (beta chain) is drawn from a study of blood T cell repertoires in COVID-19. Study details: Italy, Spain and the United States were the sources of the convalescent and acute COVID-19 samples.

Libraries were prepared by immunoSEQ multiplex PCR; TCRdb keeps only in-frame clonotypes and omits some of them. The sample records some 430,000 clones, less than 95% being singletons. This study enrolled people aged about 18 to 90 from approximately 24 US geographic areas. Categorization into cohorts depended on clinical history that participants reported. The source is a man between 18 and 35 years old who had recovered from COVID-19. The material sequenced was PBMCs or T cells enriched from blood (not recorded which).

The CDR3 nucleotides read TGCAGTGCTAGTGTTCAGGGGGCAAAAGTTTACAATGAGCAGTTCTTC. Amino acids: CSASVQGAKVYNEQFF. This chain uses TRBV20-1 with TRBJ2-1; 8 nucleotides line up with TRBD1. The V gene's germline CDR1 is DFQATT and CDR2 SNEGSKA (reference sequence). This CDR3 comprises 16 residues. J was trimmed by 4 bases and V by 3 bases; bases with no gene match: 11.